This is a list of T cell receptor beta chains from one sample in a study of cytomegalovirus exposure and HLA in healthy donors. Libraries were prepared by immunoSEQ multiplex PCR; TCRdb keeps only in-frame clonotypes and omits some of them. The sample yields about 180,000 clones, 75% to 85% seen once. The sequenced sample was PBMCs. The receptors were gathered from a man aged 18 to 29 in good health and CMV-seronegative. Each CDR3 is given with its conserved first and last residue. Fields, in order: D gene, J gene, clone size, V gene, CDR3 protein, CDR3 DNA. D genes are given only for firm matches. Clone size is not always given. Where it is, it says once, few, many or a class for expanded clones.

d_gene: -; j_gene: TRBJ2-1; abundance: few; v_gene: TRBV7-3; CDR3aa: CASSAGVGNEQFF; CDR3nt: TGTGCCAGCAGCGCCGGGGTGGGCAATGAGCAGTTCTTC
d_gene: -; j_gene: TRBJ2-7; abundance: -; v_gene: TRBV5-6; CDR3aa: CASSLAYSRAEQYF; CDR3nt: TGTGCCAGCAGCTTGGCGTACTCCAGGGCCGAGCAGTACTTC
d_gene: -; j_gene: TRBJ2-6; abundance: few; v_gene: TRBV28; CDR3aa: CASSLLSGANVLTF; CDR3nt: TGTGCCAGCAGTCTCCTATCTGGGGCCAACGTCCTGACTTTC
d_gene: TRBD1; j_gene: TRBJ1-2; abundance: -; v_gene: TRBV6-5; CDR3aa: CASRPRQGVPYGYTF; CDR3nt: TGTGCCAGCAGGCCCCGACAGGGGGTCCCCTATGGCTACACCTTC
d_gene: -; j_gene: TRBJ1-4; abundance: -; v_gene: TRBV6-1; CDR3aa: CATERPQGNEKLFF; CDR3nt: TGTGCCACTGAGAGACCTCAGGGGAATGAAAAACTGTTTTTT
d_gene: TRBD1; j_gene: TRBJ2-1; abundance: -; v_gene: TRBV13; CDR3aa: CASSPAGDRGPGDNEQFF; CDR3nt: TGTGCCAGCAGCCCCGCCGGGGACAGGGGGCCGGGGGACAATGAGCAGTTCTTC
d_gene: -; j_gene: TRBJ1-4; abundance: -; v_gene: TRBV7-7; CDR3aa: CASSLVVPRGLGPEKLFF; CDR3nt: TGTGCTAGCAGCTTAGTCGTTCCCAGAGGGCTCGGGCCTGAAAAACTGTTTTTT
d_gene: TRBD1; j_gene: TRBJ1-6; abundance: few; v_gene: TRBV9; CDR3aa: CASSGEKRPGQSNSPLHF; CDR3nt: TGTGCCAGCAGTGGGGAGAAGAGACCGGGACAGTCAAATTCACCCCTCCACTTT
d_gene: -; j_gene: TRBJ1-5; abundance: -; v_gene: TRBV6-5; CDR3aa: CASSLTGKQPQHF; CDR3nt: TGTGCCAGCAGTCTTACAGGAAAGCAGCCCCAGCATTTT
d_gene: -; j_gene: TRBJ2-7; abundance: -; v_gene: TRBV28; CDR3aa: CASSFSPGEYEQYF; CDR3nt: TGTGCCAGCAGTTTTAGCCCGGGAGAGTACGAGCAGTACTTC
d_gene: -; j_gene: TRBJ1-3; abundance: -; v_gene: TRBV6-5; CDR3aa: CASSDSSSGNTIYF; CDR3nt: TGTGCCAGCAGCGACAGTTCTTCCGGAAACACCATATATTTT
d_gene: -; j_gene: TRBJ1-2; abundance: -; v_gene: TRBV28; CDR3aa: CASSSGGAANYGYTF; CDR3nt: TGTGCCAGCAGTTCTGGCGGGGCGGCTAACTATGGCTACACCTTC
d_gene: -; j_gene: TRBJ2-5; abundance: -; v_gene: TRBV2; CDR3aa: CASSAGETQYF; CDR3nt: TGTGCCAGCAGTGCCGGGGAGACCCAGTACTTC
d_gene: TRBD2; j_gene: TRBJ2-6; abundance: -; v_gene: TRBV7-6; CDR3aa: CASSVGLAASGANVLTF; CDR3nt: TGTGCCAGCAGCGTGGGGCTAGCGGCCTCTGGGGCCAACGTCCTGACTTTC
d_gene: TRBD1; j_gene: TRBJ2-7; abundance: -; v_gene: TRBV30; CDR3aa: CAWSQQGAGGQYF; CDR3nt: TGTGCCTGGAGCCAACAGGGGGCGGGCGGGCAGTACTTC
d_gene: TRBD1; j_gene: TRBJ1-2; abundance: -; v_gene: TRBV5-1; CDR3aa: CASSSPGQPPLGYTF; CDR3nt: TGCGCCAGCAGCTCGCCGGGACAGCCTCCTCTAGGCTACACCTTC
d_gene: TRBD2; j_gene: TRBJ2-5; abundance: -; v_gene: TRBV4-1; CDR3aa: CASTPREVKETQYF; CDR3nt: TGCGCCAGCACCCCGCGGGAGGTTAAAGAGACCCAGTACTTC
d_gene: -; j_gene: TRBJ2-4; abundance: -; v_gene: TRBV19; CDR3aa: CASSVRGLTEEGLAKNIQYF; CDR3nt: TGTGCCAGTAGTGTCAGGGGTCTCACTGAAGAGGGTTTAGCCAAAAACATTCAGTACTTC
d_gene: -; j_gene: TRBJ1-2; abundance: -; v_gene: TRBV28; CDR3aa: CASRIQGGHYGYTF; CDR3nt: TGTGCCAGCAGGATCCAGGGAGGGCATTACGGCTACACCTTC
d_gene: -; j_gene: TRBJ1-1; abundance: -; v_gene: TRBV28; CDR3aa: CASPGRTEAFF; CDR3nt: TGTGCCAGCCCCGGGAGGACTGAAGCTTTCTTT
d_gene: TRBD2; j_gene: TRBJ2-3; abundance: -; v_gene: TRBV9; CDR3aa: CASSSRLAELTDTQYF; CDR3nt: TGTGCCAGCAGCTCCCGACTAGCGGAACTGACAGATACGCAGTATTTT
d_gene: -; j_gene: TRBJ1-2; abundance: -; v_gene: TRBV28; CDR3aa: CGTRVGLNYGYTF; CDR3nt: TGTGGGACTAGGGTGGGGCTTAACTATGGCTACACCTTC
d_gene: TRBD2; j_gene: TRBJ2-1; abundance: -; v_gene: TRBV13; CDR3aa: CASSLAGGTLGHEQFF; CDR3nt: TGTGCCAGCAGCTTGGCGGGGGGGACCCTTGGGCATGAGCAGTTCTTC
d_gene: TRBD1; j_gene: TRBJ1-3; abundance: -; v_gene: TRBV7-9; CDR3aa: CASSSGQGSYTIYF; CDR3nt: TGTGCCAGCAGCTCTGGACAGGGGAGCTACACCATATATTTT
d_gene: TRBD1; j_gene: TRBJ2-7; abundance: -; v_gene: TRBV6-1; CDR3aa: CASSVFWGQSYEQYF; CDR3nt: TGTGCCAGCAGTGTTTTTTGGGGACAGTCCTACGAGCAGTACTTC
d_gene: -; j_gene: TRBJ1-2; abundance: few; v_gene: TRBV6-5; CDR3aa: CASRGANYGYTF; CDR3nt: TGTGCCAGCCGCGGCGCAAACTATGGCTACACCTTC
d_gene: TRBD2; j_gene: TRBJ2-3; abundance: -; v_gene: TRBV5-4; CDR3aa: CASSRPGTSGGYTQYF; CDR3nt: TGTGCCAGCAGCCGCCCCGGGACTAGCGGGGGGTATACGCAGTATTTT
d_gene: TRBD1; j_gene: TRBJ2-2; abundance: -; v_gene: TRBV4-1; CDR3aa: CASSLKDRGDTGELFF; CDR3nt: TGCGCCAGCAGCCTTAAGGACAGGGGGGACACCGGGGAGCTGTTTTTT
d_gene: TRBD2; j_gene: TRBJ2-1; abundance: -; v_gene: TRBV5-1; CDR3aa: CASSLPGLAQNNEQFF; CDR3nt: TGCGCCAGCAGCTTGCCGGGACTAGCGCAGAACAATGAGCAGTTCTTC
d_gene: -; j_gene: TRBJ1-2; abundance: -; v_gene: TRBV30; CDR3aa: CAWMSGLSNYGYTF; CDR3nt: TGTGCCTGGATGAGCGGACTTTCTAACTATGGCTACACCTTC
d_gene: -; j_gene: TRBJ1-1; abundance: -; v_gene: TRBV19; CDR3aa: CASSIRAGAPNEAFF; CDR3nt: TGTGCCAGTAGTATAAGGGCAGGGGCACCTAATGAAGCTTTCTTT
d_gene: TRBD2; j_gene: TRBJ2-7; abundance: -; v_gene: TRBV30; CDR3aa: CAIGLASSYEQYF; CDR3nt: TGTGCCATCGGACTAGCGAGCTCCTACGAGCAGTACTTC
d_gene: TRBD1; j_gene: TRBJ1-1; abundance: -; v_gene: TRBV2; CDR3aa: CASRKGQGVTEAFF; CDR3nt: TGTGCCAGCAGGAAGGGACAGGGTGTCACTGAAGCTTTCTTT
d_gene: -; j_gene: TRBJ1-5; abundance: -; v_gene: TRBV28; CDR3aa: CASSYGSSRPQHF; CDR3nt: TGTGCCAGCAGTTACGGGTCCTCTCGGCCCCAGCATTTT
d_gene: -; j_gene: TRBJ2-7; abundance: -; v_gene: TRBV5-6; CDR3aa: CASTRWGVTTYEQYF; CDR3nt: TGTGCCAGCACCAGGTGGGGGGTCACCACCTACGAGCAGTACTTC
d_gene: -; j_gene: TRBJ2-7; abundance: -; v_gene: TRBV27; CDR3aa: CASSRQLSYEQYF; CDR3nt: TGTGCCAGCAGTCGACAGCTCTCCTACGAGCAGTACTTC
d_gene: -; j_gene: TRBJ1-1; abundance: -; v_gene: TRBV7-7; CDR3aa: CASSSGLDTEAFF; CDR3nt: TGTGCTAGCAGCTCAGGGCTTGACACTGAAGCTTTCTTT
d_gene: -; j_gene: TRBJ2-1; abundance: -; v_gene: TRBV7-7; CDR3aa: CASSLAGGNEQFF; CDR3nt: TGTGCTAGCAGCTTAGCTGGAGGCAATGAGCAGTTCTTC
d_gene: -; j_gene: TRBJ1-4; abundance: -; v_gene: TRBV9; CDR3aa: CASSVGITGATNEKLFF; CDR3nt: TGTGCCAGCAGCGTGGGGATCACGGGGGCAACTAATGAAAAACTGTTTTTT
d_gene: TRBD1; j_gene: TRBJ1-1; abundance: -; v_gene: TRBV30; CDR3aa: CAWDVQGLGTEAFF; CDR3nt: TGTGCCTGGGATGTACAGGGGTTAGGCACTGAAGCTTTCTTT
d_gene: -; j_gene: TRBJ2-7; abundance: -; v_gene: TRBV28; CDR3aa: CASSLGLGLSYEQYF; CDR3nt: TGTGCCAGCAGTTTAGGGCTGGGTTTGTCCTACGAGCAGTACTTC
d_gene: TRBD1; j_gene: TRBJ2-7; abundance: -; v_gene: TRBV9; CDR3aa: CASSVGAGQEYEQYF; CDR3nt: TGTGCCAGCAGCGTAGGTGCAGGACAGGAGTACGAGCAGTACTTC
d_gene: TRBD2; j_gene: TRBJ2-3; abundance: once; v_gene: TRBV5-4; CDR3aa: CASSRGASGGPSTDTQYF; CDR3nt: TGTGCCAGCAGCCGGGGGGCTAGCGGGGGGCCCAGCACAGATACGCAGTATTTT
d_gene: TRBD1; j_gene: TRBJ1-3; abundance: -; v_gene: TRBV10-2; CDR3aa: CASSDLTGTGNTIYF; CDR3nt: TGCGCCAGCAGTGACCTGACAGGGACTGGAAACACCATATATTTT
d_gene: -; j_gene: TRBJ2-5; abundance: -; v_gene: TRBV11-2; CDR3aa: CASSSLKGGADQETQYF; CDR3nt: TGTGCCAGCAGCTCGCTAAAAGGGGGGGCCGACCAAGAGACCCAGTACTTC
d_gene: TRBD2; j_gene: TRBJ2-7; abundance: -; v_gene: TRBV7-7; CDR3aa: CASSPEAGGPNEQYF; CDR3nt: TGTGCTAGCAGCCCTGAGGCGGGAGGGCCAAACGAGCAGTACTTC